The 19 T cell receptor beta chains in this list originate from one sample, sequenced in a study of blood T cell repertoires in COVID-19. The repertoire was sequenced with immunoSEQ multiplex PCR; TCRdb's copy has only in-frame clones and lacks some. The table records around 53,000 clones, just under 90% of them present only once. The source material was peripheral blood. The source is an older woman with COVID-19, enrolled during active disease.

The V and J genes are TRBV6-1 and TRBJ2-1; tentative D call: TRBD2 (6 bases). The germline V gene has CDR1 MNHNS and CDR2 SASEGT. Between the trimmed V and J ends, which lost 2 bases and 6 bases, there was a span of 14 bases. The CDR3 contains 15 residues. The DNA of the CDR3 is TGTGCCAGCAGTGAATTGGGGGGAGAGAGCAATGAGCAGTTCTTC. Translating gives CASSELGGESNEQFF.

This chain links TRBV5-1 with TRBJ1-2; D is unresolved. This CDR3 is built from 15 residues. Germline CDR1 SGHRS, CDR2 YFSETQ. Trimming cost V 2 bases and J 6 bases, with 17 bases left between them. This CDR3 reads CASSFDPRSLNGYTF. The CDR3 DNA sequence: TGCGCCAGCAGCTTCGATCCGAGGAGTTTGAATGGCTACACCTTC.

This chain links TRBV7-9 with TRBJ1-3; D ambiguous. The CDR3 is 15 amino acids. The germline CDR1 and CDR2 sequences are SEHNR and FQNEAQ (reference sequence). The V end lost 2 bases, the J end lost 0 bases, and 8 bases lay between the germline ends. This CDR3 is CASSLIGSSGNTIYF. The CDR3 nucleotides are TGTGCCAGCAGCTTAATCGGGTCCTCTGGAAACACCATATATTTT.

This chain uses TRBV7-2 with TRBJ2-1; tentative D call: TRBD2 (6 bases). Looked up from germline, CDR1 is SGHTA and CDR2 is FQGNSA. The length of the CDR3 is 17 residues. Trimming stripped 1 base from V and 3 bases from J, with 16 bases between. The CDR3, as DNA: TGTGCCAGCAGCTTAGGGTTTAGCGGTTATTACTACAATGAGCAGTTCTTC. Its translation: CASSLGFSGYYYNEQFF.

This clone has just one count. The chain's CDR3 is CASSLGGTGGSTTKNIQYF. The CDR3 DNA reads TGCGCCAGCAGCTTGGGTGGGACAGGGGGCTCGACTACCAAAAACATTCAGTACTTC. V gene TRBV5-1 combines with J gene TRBJ2-4; 12 bases fit TRBD1. Germline V gene data show CDR1 as SGHRS and CDR2 as YFSETQ. The V gene end was trimmed by 0 bases and the J gene end by 2 bases; junction bases not matched to a gene: 9. This CDR3 region has 19 residues.

The chain recombines TRBV12-3 or TRBV12-4 with TRBJ1-1; D remains unclear. The CDR3 runs to 13 residues. Trimming pared 6 bases from V and 4 bases from J, leaving 12 bases between. CDR3 DNA sequence: TGTGCCAGCAGGAAACAGATGGGCACTGAAGCTTTCTTT. Protein: CASRKQMGTEAFF.

This clone was recorded only once. The rearrangement links TRBV3-1 (or the pseudogene TRBV3-2) to TRBJ2-7; 7 nucleotides align to TRBD2. The CDR3 consists of 15 residues. Trimming removed 0 bases from V and 10 bases from J; junction bases left unmatched: 12. Germline CDR1 LGHDT, CDR2 YNNKEL (reference sequence). CDR3 coding DNA: TGTGCCAGCAGCCAAGATCCGGCGGGAGAGTCGCAACAGTACTTC. This sequence encodes CASSQDPAGESQQYF.

This chain joins TRBV29-1 and TRBJ1-2; D gene unclear. V dropped 4 bases and J dropped 5 bases, with 5 bases sitting between them. Germline V gives CDR1 SQVTM, CDR2 ANQGSEA. This CDR3 has 10 residues. As DNA, the CDR3 is TGCAGCGTTGGCCAGTATGGCTACACCTTC. This encodes CSVGQYGYTF.

V gene TRBV6-5 combines with J gene TRBJ1-4; maybe TRBD1 (6 bases). V was clipped by 5 bases and J by 5 bases, with 9 bases between them. The CDR3 is 13 amino acids. The germline V gene has CDR1 MNHEY and CDR2 SVGAGI. CDR3 amino acids: CASSRTVNEKLFF. CDR3 sequence (DNA): TGTGCCAGCAGTCGGACAGTAAATGAAAAACTGTTTTTT.

The chain uses TRBV6-5 and TRBJ2-1; 11 nucleotides agree with TRBD2. CDR1 MNHEY and CDR2 SVGAGI come from the germline V gene. The CDR3 has 15 residues. V dropped 6 bases and J dropped 7; count of bases not matched to a gene: 8. The DNA for the CDR3 is TGTGCCAGCAGCCAACAGACTAGCGGGAAAAATGAGCAGTTCTTC. Protein product: CASSQQTSGKNEQFF.

This clone was counted a single time. The chain has TRBV29-1 and TRBJ1-4, with 8 bases that match TRBD1. In germline, CDR1 is SQVTM, CDR2 ANQGSEA. CDR3 size: 12 residues. V trimming: 6 bases; J trimming: 10 bases; junction bases outside the gene matches: 7. The CDR3 reads CSVGQGEGKLFF. CDR3 nucleotide sequence: TGCAGCGTCGGACAGGGAGAAGGAAAACTGTTTTTT.

This clone was observed a single time. V usage is TRBV9 and J usage is TRBJ2-1; D is uncertain. Looked up from germline, CDR1 is SGDLS and CDR2 is YYNGEE. Deletions cut 1 base from V and 4 bases from J, with 6 bases between. The CDR3 has 13 residues. In nucleotides, the CDR3 is TGTGCCAGCAGCGTATCTGAGTACAATGAGCAGTTCTTC. Translating gives CASSVSEYNEQFF.

J is TRBJ2-7 and V is TRBV19, with 8 bases matching TRBD1. CDR3 length: 14 residues. V shed 4 bases and J 4 bases; nucleotides not matched to a gene: 6. The germline V gene encodes CDR1 LNHDA and CDR2 SQIVND (reference sequence). CDR3 bases: TGTGCCAGTAGTACGGCAGGGGGCACGTACGAGCAGTACTTC. Protein sequence: CASSTAGGTYEQYF.

The rearrangement uses TRBV7-9 and TRBJ2-5; 11 positions agree with TRBD2. The CDR3 has 15 residues. Germline CDR1 is SEHNR and CDR2 is FQNEAQ (reference sequence). V lost 5 bases, J lost 5 bases, and 7 bases stayed unmatched. The CDR3 nucleotides read TGTGCCAGCAGCCATAGCGGGAGGGCCGGGGAGACCCAGTACTTC. This sequence encodes CASSHSGRAGETQYF.

The chain has TRBV28 and TRBJ2-2; TRBD2 matches 11 bases. Germline loops: CDR1 MDHEN, CDR2 SYDVKM. The CDR3 spans 17 residues. Trimming removed 2 bases from V and 3 bases from J; junction bases left unmatched: 5. The CDR3 nucleotides are TGTGCCAGCAGTTTACTAGGACTAGCGGGCTACACCGGGGAGCTGTTTTTT. It codes for CASSLLGLAGYTGELFF.

The chain recombines TRBV10-3 with TRBJ2-1; TRBD2 matches 11 bases. After removal of 4 bases from V and 6 bases from J, the junction contained 5 bases not matched to a gene. There are 15 residues in the CDR3. The germline gives CDR1 ENHRY, CDR2 SYGVKD. CDR3 coding DNA: TGTGCCATCAGTGTAGCGGGAGGGCCTTCCAATGAGCAGTTCTTC. Its protein is CAISVAGGPSNEQFF.

V gene TRBV28 combines with J gene TRBJ2-7; D is perhaps TRBD1 (5 bases). Between the trimmed V and J ends, which lost 1 base and 1 base, there was a span of 11 bases. CDR1 MDHEN and CDR2 SYDVKM come from the germline V gene. This CDR3 is built from 15 residues. CDR3 bases: TGTGCCAGCAGTTTATCCCTCGACAGATCCTACGAGCAGTACTTC. Its translation: CASSLSLDRSYEQYF.

This clone was counted a few times. The chain joins TRBV6-5 to TRBJ1-4; no firm D call. Germline assignment: CDR1 MNHEY and CDR2 SVGAGI. The CDR3 loop spans 15 amino acids. Deletions cut 2 bases from V and 3 bases from J, with 10 bases between. Here the CDR3 reads CASSYADSSNEKLFF. DNA for the CDR3: TGTGCCAGCAGTTACGCGGACTCTTCTAATGAAAAACTGTTTTTT.

The rearrangement links TRBV21-1 to TRBJ2-1; the table's D call of TRBD2 was not tested on the DNA. TRBV21-1 is termed a pseudogene. The CDR3 has 18 residues. CDR3 nucleotides: TGTGCCAGCAGCAAACTTACTTTGCGGTTAGGCTCCTACAATGAGCAGTTCTTC. Protein: CASSKLTLRLGSYNEQFF.